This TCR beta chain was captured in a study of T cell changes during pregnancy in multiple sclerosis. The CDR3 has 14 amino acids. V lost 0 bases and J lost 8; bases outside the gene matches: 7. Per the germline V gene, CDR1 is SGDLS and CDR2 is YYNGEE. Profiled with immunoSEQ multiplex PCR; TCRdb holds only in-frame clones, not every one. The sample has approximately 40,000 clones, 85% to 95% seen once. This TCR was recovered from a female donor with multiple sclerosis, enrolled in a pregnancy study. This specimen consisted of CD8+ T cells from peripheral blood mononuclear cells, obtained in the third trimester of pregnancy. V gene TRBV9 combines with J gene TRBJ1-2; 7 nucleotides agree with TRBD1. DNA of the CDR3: TGTGCCAGCAGCGTAGCTGTGACAGGGACCGGCTACACCTTC. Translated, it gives CASSVAVTGTGYTF. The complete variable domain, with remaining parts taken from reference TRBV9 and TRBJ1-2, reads DSGVTQTPKHLITATGQRVTLRCSPRSGDLSVYWYQQSLDQGLQFLIQYYNGEERAKGNILERFSAQQFPDLHSELNLSSLELGDSALYFCASSVAVTGTGYTFGSGTRLTVV.